This T cell receptor beta chain was captured in a study of blood T cells in healthy people across ages. V was cut by 5 bases and J by 1 base, with 15 bases left in between. This CDR3 is 15 amino acids long. The germline V gene encodes CDR1 SGHNT and CDR2 YYREEE (reference sequence). Next came a second PCR, run for roughly 6 to 11 cycles, which used a sample-barcoded 5' primer along with a J-beta primer mix. All cDNA molecules were each tagged by a template-switch adaptor with 12 random nucleotides. TCRdb independently ran MiXCR on the 5' RACE reads; one entry per CDR3 protein. Among 1.8 million or so distinct CDR3 sequences listed, approximately 40% were seen once. Study observations and caveats: Lack of knowledge of donor CMV status possibly confounded expanded clonotype changes. Diversity figures based on one million T cells were deemed too low.

As regards this clonotype: The antigen is not known.

The J gene is TRBJ1-2, the V gene TRBV5-4; D unresolved. The TCR originated in a human donor in good health. The sequencing sample was made of blood. CDR3 coding DNA: TGTGCCAGCAGTAATGGAGCCAGGATTAACTATGGCTACACCTTC. Protein: CASSNGARINYGYTF.